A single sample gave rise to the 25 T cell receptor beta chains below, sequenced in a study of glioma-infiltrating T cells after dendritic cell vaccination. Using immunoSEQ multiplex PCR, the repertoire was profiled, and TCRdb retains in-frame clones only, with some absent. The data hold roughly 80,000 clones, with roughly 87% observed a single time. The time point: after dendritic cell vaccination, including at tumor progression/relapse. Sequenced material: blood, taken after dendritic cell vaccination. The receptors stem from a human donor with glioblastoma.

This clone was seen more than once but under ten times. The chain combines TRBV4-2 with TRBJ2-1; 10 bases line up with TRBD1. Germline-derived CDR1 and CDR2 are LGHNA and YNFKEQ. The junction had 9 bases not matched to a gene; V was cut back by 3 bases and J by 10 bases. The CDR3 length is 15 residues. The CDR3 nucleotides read TGTGCCAGCAGCCAGGTGGGACAGGGGTCGAGAGAGCAGTTCTTC. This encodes CASSQVGQGSREQFF.

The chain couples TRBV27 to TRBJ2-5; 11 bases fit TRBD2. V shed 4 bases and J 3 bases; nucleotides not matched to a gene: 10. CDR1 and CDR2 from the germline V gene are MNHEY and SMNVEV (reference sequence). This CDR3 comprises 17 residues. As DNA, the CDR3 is TGTGCCAGCAGTTCACTATCGACTAGCGGGAAAAAAGAGACCCAGTACTTC. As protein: CASSSLSTSGKKETQYF.

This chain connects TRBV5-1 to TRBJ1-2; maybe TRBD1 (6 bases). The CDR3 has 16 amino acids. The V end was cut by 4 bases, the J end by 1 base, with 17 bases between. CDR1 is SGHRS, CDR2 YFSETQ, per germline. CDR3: CASSTGQRQFNYGYTF. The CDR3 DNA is TGCGCCAGCAGCACCGGACAGCGCCAATTTAACTATGGCTACACCTTC.

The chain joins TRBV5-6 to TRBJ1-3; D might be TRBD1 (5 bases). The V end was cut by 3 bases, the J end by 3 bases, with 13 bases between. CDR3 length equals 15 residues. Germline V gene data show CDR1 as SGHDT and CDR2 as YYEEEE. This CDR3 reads CASSYRGLYGNTIYF. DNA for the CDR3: TGTGCCAGCAGCTATCGGGGGTTATATGGAAACACCATATATTTT.

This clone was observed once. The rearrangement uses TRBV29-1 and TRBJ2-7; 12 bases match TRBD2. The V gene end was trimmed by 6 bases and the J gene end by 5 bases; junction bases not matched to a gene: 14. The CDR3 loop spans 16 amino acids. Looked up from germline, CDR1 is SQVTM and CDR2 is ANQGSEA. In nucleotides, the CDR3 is TGCAGCGTCTACGCCTCGCTAGCGGGAGGGTTCCACGAGCAGTACTTC. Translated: CSVYASLAGGFHEQYF.

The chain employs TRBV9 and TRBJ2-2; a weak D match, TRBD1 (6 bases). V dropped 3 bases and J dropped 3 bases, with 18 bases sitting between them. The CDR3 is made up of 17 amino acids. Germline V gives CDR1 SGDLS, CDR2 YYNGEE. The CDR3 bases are TGTGCCAGCAGCGCCCCCAGGGGCGGATCTCACACCGGGGAGCTGTTTTTT. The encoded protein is CASSAPRGGSHTGELFF.

In nucleotides, the CDR3 is TGTGCCAGCAGGCTCTTACTTGCAACTAATGAAAAACTGTTTTTT. Encoded protein: CASRLLLATNEKLFF. V and J are TRBV6-5 and TRBJ1-4; D remains unclear. Germline-derived CDR1 and CDR2 are MNHEY and SVGAGI. Trimming pared 6 bases from V and 0 bases from J, leaving 11 bases between. The CDR3 spans 15 residues.

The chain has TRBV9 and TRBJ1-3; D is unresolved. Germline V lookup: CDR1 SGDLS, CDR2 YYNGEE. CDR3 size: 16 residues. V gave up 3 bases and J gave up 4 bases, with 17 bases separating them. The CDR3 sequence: CASSAEPRLLGNTIYF. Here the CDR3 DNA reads TGTGCCAGCAGCGCCGAACCCAGGCTGCTCGGAAACACCATATATTTT.

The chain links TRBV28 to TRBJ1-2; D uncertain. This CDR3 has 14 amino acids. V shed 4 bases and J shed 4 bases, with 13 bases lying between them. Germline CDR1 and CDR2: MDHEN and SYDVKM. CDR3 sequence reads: CASSSGTDIYGYTF. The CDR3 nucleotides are TGTGCCAGCAGTTCCGGAACAGACATCTATGGCTACACCTTC.

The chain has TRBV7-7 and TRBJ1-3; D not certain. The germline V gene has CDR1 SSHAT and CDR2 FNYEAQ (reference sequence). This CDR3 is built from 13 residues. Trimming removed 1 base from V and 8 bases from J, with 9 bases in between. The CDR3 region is CASSLDEGDTIYF. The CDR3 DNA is TGTGCCAGCAGCTTAGACGAGGGAGACACCATATATTTT. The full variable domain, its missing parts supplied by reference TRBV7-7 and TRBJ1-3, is GAGVSQSPRYKVTKRGQDVTLRCDPISSHATLYWYQQALGQGPEFLTYFNYEAQPDKSGLPSDRFSAERPEGSISTLTIQRTEQRDSAMYRCASSLDEGDTIYFGEGSWLTVV.

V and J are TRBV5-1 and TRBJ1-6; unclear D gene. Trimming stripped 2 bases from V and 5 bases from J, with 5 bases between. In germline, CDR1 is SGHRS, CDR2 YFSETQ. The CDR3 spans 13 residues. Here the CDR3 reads CASSFSDNSPLHF. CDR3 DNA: TGCGCCAGCAGCTTCAGTGATAATTCACCCCTCCACTTT.

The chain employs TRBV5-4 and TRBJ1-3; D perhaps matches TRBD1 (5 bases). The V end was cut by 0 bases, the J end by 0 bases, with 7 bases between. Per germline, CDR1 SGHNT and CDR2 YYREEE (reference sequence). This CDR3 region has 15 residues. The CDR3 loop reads CASSLDRLSGNTIYF. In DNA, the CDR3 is TGTGCCAGCAGCTTGGACAGGCTCTCTGGAAACACCATATATTTT.

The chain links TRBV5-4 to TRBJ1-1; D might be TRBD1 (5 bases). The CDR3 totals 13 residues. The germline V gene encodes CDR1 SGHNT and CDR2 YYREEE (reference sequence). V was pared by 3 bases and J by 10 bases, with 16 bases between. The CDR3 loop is CASSSPGTASAFF. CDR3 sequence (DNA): TGTGCCAGCAGCTCCCCCGGGACTGCGTCAGCTTTCTTT.

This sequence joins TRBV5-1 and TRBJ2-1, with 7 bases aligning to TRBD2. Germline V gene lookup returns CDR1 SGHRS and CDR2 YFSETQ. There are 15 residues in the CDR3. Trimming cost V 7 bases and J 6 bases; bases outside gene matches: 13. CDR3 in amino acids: CASRVRIAGLNEQFF. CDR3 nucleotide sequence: TGCGCCAGCCGGGTTAGGATAGCGGGCCTCAATGAGCAGTTCTTC.

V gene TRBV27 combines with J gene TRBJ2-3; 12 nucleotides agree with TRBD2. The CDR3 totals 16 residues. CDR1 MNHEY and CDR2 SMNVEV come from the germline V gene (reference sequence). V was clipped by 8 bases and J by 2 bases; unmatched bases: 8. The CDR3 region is CASGTTSGGSTDTQYF. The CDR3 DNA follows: TGTGCCAGCGGAACAACTAGCGGGGGGTCCACAGATACGCAGTATTTT.

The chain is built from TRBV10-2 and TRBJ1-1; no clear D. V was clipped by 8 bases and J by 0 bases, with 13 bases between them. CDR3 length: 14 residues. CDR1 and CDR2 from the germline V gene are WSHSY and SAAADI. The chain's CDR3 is CASRGIRMNTEAFF. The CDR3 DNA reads TGCGCCAGCCGAGGGATCAGAATGAACACTGAAGCTTTCTTT.

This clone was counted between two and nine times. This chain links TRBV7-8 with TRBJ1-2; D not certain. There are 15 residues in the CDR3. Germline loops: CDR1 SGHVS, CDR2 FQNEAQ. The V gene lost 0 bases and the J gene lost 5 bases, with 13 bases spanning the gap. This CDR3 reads CASSLAWEGGYGYTF. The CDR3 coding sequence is TGTGCCAGCAGCTTAGCGTGGGAGGGAGGGTATGGCTACACCTTC.

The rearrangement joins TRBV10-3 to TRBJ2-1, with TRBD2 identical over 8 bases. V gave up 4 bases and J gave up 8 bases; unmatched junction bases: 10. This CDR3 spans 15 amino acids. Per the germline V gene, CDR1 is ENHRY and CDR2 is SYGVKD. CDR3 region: CAISGKTGTSDEQFF. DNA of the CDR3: TGTGCCATCAGTGGGAAAACCGGGACTAGTGATGAGCAGTTCTTC.

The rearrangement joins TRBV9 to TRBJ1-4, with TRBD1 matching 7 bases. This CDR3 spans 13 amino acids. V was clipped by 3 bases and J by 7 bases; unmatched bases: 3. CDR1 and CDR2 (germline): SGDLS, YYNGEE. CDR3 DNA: TGTGCCAGCAGCGCGCGGACAGGTGAAAAACTGTTTTTT. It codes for CASSARTGEKLFF.

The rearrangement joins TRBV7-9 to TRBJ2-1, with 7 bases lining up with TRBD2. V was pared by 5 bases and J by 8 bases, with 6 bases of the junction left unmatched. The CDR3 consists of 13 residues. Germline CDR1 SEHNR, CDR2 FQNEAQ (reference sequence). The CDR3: CASSRTSDYEQFF. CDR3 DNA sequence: TGTGCCAGCAGCCGTACTAGCGACTATGAGCAGTTCTTC.

CDR3 sequence: CASRGTSGGAYNEQFF. CDR3 DNA: TGTGCCAGCAGAGGGACTAGCGGGGGGGCCTACAATGAGCAGTTCTTC. The rearrangement uses TRBV6-6 and TRBJ2-1, with 16 nucleotides matching TRBD2. The J segment lost 2 bases and the V segment lost 6 bases, leaving 1 base of the junction unmatched. This CDR3 contains 16 residues. Germline V gene sequence: CDR1 MNHNY, CDR2 SVGAGI (reference sequence).

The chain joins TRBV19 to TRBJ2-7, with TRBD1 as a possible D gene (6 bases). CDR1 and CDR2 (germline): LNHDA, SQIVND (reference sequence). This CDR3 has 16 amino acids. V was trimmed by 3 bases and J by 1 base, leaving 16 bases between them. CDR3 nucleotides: TGTGCCAGTAGTATTTCCGGGACATCCGTATCCTACGAGCAGTACTTC. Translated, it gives CASSISGTSVSYEQYF.

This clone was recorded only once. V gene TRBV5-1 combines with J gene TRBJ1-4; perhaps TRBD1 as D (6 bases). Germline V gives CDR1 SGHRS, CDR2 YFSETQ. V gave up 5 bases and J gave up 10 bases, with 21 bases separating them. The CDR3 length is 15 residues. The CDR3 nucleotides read TGCGCCAGCAGTCAGGATGGACAGTTTTCAGGAAAACTGTTTTTT. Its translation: CASSQDGQFSGKLFF.

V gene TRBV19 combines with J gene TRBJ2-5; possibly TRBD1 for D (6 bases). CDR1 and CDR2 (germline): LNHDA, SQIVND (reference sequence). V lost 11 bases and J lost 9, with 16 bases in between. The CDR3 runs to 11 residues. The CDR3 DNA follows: TGTGCCGTCGGACAGTCCAGGGCCCAGTACTTC. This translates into CAVGQSRAQYF.

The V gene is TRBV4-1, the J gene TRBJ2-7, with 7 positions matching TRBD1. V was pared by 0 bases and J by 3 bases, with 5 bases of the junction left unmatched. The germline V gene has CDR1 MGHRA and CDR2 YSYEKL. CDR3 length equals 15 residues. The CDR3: CASSQDGTVGYEQYF. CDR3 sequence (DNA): TGCGCCAGCAGCCAAGATGGGACAGTGGGCTACGAGCAGTACTTC.